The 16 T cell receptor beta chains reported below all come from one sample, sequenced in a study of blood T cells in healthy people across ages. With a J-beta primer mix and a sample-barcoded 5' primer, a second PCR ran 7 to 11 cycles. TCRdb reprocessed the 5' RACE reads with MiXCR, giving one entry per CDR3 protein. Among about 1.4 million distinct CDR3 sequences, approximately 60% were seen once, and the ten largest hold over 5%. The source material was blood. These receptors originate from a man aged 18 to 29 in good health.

The CDR3 loop reads CASSSRGPMGDTQYF. The CDR3 region has the DNA TGTGCCAGCAGTTCGCGGGGACCGATGGGAGATACGCAGTATTTT. The chain carries TRBV28 and TRBJ2-3; perhaps TRBD2 as D (6 bases). CDR1 is MDHEN and CDR2 is SYDVKM in the germline V gene. V dropped 4 bases and J dropped 5 bases, with 16 bases sitting between them. The CDR3 spans 15 residues.

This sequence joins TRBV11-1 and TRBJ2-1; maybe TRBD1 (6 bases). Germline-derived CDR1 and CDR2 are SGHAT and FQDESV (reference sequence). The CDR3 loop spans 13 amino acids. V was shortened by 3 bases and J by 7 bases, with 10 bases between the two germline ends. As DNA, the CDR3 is TGTGCCAGCAGCTTTAACAGGGTAAATGAGCAGTTCTTC. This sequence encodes CASSFNRVNEQFF.

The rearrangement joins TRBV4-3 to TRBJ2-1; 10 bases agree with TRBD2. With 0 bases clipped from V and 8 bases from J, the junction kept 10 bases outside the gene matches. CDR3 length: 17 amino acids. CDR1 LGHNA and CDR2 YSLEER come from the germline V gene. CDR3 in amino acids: CASSQDRAGGSLYEQFF. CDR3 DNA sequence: TGCGCCAGCAGCCAAGATCGAGCGGGGGGGAGTTTGTATGAGCAGTTCTTC.

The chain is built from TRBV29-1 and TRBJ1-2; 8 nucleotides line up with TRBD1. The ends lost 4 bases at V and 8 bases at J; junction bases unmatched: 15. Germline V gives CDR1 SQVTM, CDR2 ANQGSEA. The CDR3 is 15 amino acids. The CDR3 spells CSVGHAHTDRGGYTF. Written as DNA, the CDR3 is TGCAGCGTTGGGCATGCGCACACAGACAGGGGCGGCTACACCTTC.

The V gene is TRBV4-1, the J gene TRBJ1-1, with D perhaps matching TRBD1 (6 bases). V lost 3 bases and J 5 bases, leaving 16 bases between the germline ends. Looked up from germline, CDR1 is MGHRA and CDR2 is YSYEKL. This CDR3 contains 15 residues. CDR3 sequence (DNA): TGCGCCAGCAGCCACGCCCGGGGGGGCTGGACTGAAGCTTTCTTT. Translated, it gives CASSHARGGWTEAFF.

CDR3 bases: TGCGCCAGCAGCTTTGGGGTCGCCTTAGGCGAGCAGTACTTC. Protein: CASSFGVALGEQYF. This sequence joins TRBV5-1 and TRBJ2-5; no definite D call. TRBJ2-7 matches the DNA end more closely, so the J call is doubtful. The CDR3 covers 14 residues. The germline CDR1 and CDR2 sequences are SGHRS and YFSETQ.

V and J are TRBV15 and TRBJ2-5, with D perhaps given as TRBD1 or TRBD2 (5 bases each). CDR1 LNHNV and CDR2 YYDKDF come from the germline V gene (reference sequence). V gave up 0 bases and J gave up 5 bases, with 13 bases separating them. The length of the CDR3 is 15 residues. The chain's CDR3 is CATSRDREGKETQYF. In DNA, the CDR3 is TGTGCCACCAGCAGAGATCGAGAGGGGAAGGAGACCCAGTACTTC.

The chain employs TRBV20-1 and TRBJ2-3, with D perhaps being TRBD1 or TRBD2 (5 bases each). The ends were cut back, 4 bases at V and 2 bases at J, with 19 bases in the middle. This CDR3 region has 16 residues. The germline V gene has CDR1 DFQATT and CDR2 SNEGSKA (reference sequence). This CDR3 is CSANPFPGRSTDTQYF. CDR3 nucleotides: TGCAGTGCTAACCCTTTTCCGGGACGGTCCACAGATACGCAGTATTTT.

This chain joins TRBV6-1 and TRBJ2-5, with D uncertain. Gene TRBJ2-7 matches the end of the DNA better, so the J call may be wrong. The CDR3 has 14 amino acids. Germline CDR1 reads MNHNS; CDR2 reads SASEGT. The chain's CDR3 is CASSAERSSYEQYF. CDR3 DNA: TGTGCCAGCAGTGCAGAACGGTCCTCCTACGAGCAGTACTTC.

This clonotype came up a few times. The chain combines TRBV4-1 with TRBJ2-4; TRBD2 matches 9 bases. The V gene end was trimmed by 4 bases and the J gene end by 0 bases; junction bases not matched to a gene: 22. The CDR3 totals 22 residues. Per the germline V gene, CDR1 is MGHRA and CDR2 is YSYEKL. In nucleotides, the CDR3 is TGCGCCAGCAGCCCGCGTACGACCGGGATATCGAGCGGGGGGCAAGCCAAAAACATTCAGTACTTC. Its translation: CASSPRTTGISSGGQAKNIQYF.

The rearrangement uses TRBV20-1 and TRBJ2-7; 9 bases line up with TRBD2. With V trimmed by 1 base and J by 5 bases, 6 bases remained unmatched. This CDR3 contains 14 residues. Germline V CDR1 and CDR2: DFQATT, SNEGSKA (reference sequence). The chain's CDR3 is CSARGSGRSNEQYF. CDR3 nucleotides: TGCAGTGCTAGAGGGAGCGGGAGGTCCAACGAGCAGTACTTC.

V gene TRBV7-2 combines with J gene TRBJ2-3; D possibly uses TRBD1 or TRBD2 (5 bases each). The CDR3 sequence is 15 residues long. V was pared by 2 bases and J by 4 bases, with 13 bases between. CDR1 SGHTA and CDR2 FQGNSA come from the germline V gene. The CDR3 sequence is CASSLRGGQADTQYF. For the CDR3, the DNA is TGTGCCAGCAGCTTACGGGGCGGTCAAGCAGATACGCAGTATTTT. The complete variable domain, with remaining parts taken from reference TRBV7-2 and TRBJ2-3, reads GAGVSQSPSNKVTEKGKDVELRCDPISGHTALYWYRQSLGQGLEFLIYFQGNSAPDKSGLPSDRFSAERTGGSVSTLTIQRTQQEDSAVYLCASSLRGGQADTQYFGPGTRLTVL.

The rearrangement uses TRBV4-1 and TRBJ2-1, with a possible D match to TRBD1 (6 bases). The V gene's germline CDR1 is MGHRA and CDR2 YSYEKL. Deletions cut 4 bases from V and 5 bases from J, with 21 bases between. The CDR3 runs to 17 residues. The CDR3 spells CASSPSVWGRVNNEQFF. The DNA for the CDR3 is TGCGCCAGCAGCCCAAGCGTCTGGGGGCGGGTGAACAATGAGCAGTTCTTC.

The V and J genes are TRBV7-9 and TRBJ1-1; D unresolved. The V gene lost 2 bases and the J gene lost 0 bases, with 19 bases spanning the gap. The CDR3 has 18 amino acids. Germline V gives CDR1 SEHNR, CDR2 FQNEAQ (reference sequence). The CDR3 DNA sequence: TGTGCCAGCAGCTTACTCTTCGGGATAGCGGGCATGAACACTGAAGCTTTCTTT. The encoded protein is CASSLLFGIAGMNTEAFF.

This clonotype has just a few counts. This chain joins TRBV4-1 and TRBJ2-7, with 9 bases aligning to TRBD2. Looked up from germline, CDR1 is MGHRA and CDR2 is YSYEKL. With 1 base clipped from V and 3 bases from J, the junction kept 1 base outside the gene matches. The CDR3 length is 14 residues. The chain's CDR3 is CASSQASGNYEQYF. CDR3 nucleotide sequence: TGCGCCAGCAGCCAAGCTAGCGGGAACTACGAGCAGTACTTC.

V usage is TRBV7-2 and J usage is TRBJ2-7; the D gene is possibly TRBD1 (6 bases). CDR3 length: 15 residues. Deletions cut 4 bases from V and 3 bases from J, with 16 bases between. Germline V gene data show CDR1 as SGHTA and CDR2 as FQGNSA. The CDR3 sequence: CASSSHIDRIYEQYF. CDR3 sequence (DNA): TGTGCCAGCAGCTCACACATCGACAGGATCTACGAGCAGTACTTC.